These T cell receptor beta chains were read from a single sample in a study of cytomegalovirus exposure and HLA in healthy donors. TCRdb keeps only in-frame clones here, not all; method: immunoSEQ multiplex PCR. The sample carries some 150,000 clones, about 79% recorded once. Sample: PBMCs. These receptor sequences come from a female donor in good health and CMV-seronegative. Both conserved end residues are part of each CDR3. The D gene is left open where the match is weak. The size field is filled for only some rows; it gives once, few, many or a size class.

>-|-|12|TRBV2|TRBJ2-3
CASSSQLDTQYF
TGTGCCAGCAGTTCCCAGTTGGATACGCAGTATTTT
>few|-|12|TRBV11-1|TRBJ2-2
CASSPYTGELFF
TGTGCCAGCAGTCCTTACACCGGGGAGCTGTTTTTT
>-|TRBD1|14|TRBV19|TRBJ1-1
CASSIRTGGTEAFF
TGTGCCAGTAGTATTAGGACAGGAGGCACTGAAGCTTTCTTT
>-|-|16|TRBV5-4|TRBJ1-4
CASSLGKTATNEKLFF
TGTGCCAGCAGCTTGGGCAAGACTGCAACTAATGAAAAACTGTTTTTT
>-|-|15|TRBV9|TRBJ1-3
CASSVAGAGGNTIYF
TGTGCCAGCAGCGTAGCTGGGGCCGGCGGAAACACCATATATTTT
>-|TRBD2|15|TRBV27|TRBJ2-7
CASSLQGGLSYEQYF
TGTGCCAGCAGTTTGCAGGGAGGGTTGTCCTACGAGCAGTACTTC
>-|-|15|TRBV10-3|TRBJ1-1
CAISESRGVNTEAFF
TGTGCCATCAGTGAGTCTCGGGGTGTCAACACTGAAGCTTTCTTT
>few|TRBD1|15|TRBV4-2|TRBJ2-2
CASSQGTGVAGELFF
TGTGCCAGCAGCCAAGGGACAGGGGTGGCCGGGGAGCTGTTTTTT
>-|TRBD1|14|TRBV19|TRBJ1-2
CASSDRGRNVGYTF
TGTGCCAGTAGTGACAGGGGGCGGAATGTTGGCTACACCTTC
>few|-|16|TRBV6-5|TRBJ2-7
CASSYQPSPPGYEQYF
TGTGCCAGCAGTTACCAACCGTCCCCCCCAGGATACGAGCAGTACTTC
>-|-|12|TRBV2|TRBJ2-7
CASNRARYEQYF
TGTGCCAGCAACAGGGCACGGTACGAGCAGTACTTC
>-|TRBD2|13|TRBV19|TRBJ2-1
CASSTLADNEQFF
TGTGCCAGTAGTACCCTAGCGGACAATGAGCAGTTCTTC
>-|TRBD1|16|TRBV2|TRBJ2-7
CASSLTGRGQSYEQYF
TGTGCCAGCAGTTTAACAGGCAGGGGGCAGTCCTACGAGCAGTACTTC
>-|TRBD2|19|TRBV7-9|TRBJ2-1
CASSTRTSGGSGSYNEQFF
TGTGCCAGCAGCACCCGGACTAGCGGGGGATCTGGTTCCTACAATGAGCAGTTCTTC
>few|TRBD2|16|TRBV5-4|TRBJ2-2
CASSLGLAANTGELFF
TGTGCCAGCAGCTTGGGACTAGCGGCGAACACCGGGGAGCTGTTTTTT
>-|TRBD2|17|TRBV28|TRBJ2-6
CASSGTSGRSGANVLTF
TGTGCCAGCAGTGGGACTAGCGGGAGATCTGGGGCCAACGTCCTGACTTTC
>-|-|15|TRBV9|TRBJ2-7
CASSVDLEFSYEQYF
TGTGCCAGCAGCGTGGACTTAGAGTTCTCCTACGAGCAGTACTTC
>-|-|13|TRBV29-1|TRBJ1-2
CSVPDKRNYGYTF
TGCAGCGTTCCGGACAAAAGAAACTATGGCTACACCTTC
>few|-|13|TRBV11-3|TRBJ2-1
CASSPTSSSEQFF
TGTGCCAGCAGCCCCACTAGCAGTTCTGAGCAGTTCTTC
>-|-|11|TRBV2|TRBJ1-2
CASTPEEGYTF
TGTGCCAGCACCCCAGAAGAAGGCTACACCTTC
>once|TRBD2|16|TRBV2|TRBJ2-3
CASSERGGRRTDTQYF
TGTGCCAGCAGTGAACGCGGGGGGCGACGCACAGATACGCAGTATTTT
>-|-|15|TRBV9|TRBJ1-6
CASSAYSGGGARRHF
TGTGCCAGCAGCGCATACTCTGGTGGAGGGGCGAGACGACACTTT
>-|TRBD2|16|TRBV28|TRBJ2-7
CASSPLGTSGSGEQYF
TGTGCCAGCAGTCCTTTAGGGACTAGCGGGAGCGGCGAGCAGTACTTC
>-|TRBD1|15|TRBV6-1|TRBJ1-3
CASSEYYRGVNTIYF
TGTGCCAGCAGTGAATATTACAGGGGAGTGAACACCATATATTTT
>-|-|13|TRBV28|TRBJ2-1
CASRGTGVGEQFF
TGTGCCAGCAGAGGAACGGGTGTTGGTGAGCAGTTCTTC
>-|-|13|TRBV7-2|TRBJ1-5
CASSLLVHQPQHF
TGTGCCAGCAGCTTACTCGTTCATCAGCCCCAGCATTTT
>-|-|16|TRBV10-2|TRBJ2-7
CASSERQGAGTYEQYF
TGCGCCAGCAGTGAGCGGCAGGGTGCTGGCACCTACGAGCAGTACTTC
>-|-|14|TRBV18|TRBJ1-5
CASSPSGIGQPQHF
TGTGCCAGCTCACCTTCAGGGATCGGTCAGCCCCAGCATTTT
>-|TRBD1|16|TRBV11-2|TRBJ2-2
CASSIRQGSNTGELFF
TGTGCCAGCAGCATCCGACAGGGGTCGAACACCGGGGAGCTGTTTTTT